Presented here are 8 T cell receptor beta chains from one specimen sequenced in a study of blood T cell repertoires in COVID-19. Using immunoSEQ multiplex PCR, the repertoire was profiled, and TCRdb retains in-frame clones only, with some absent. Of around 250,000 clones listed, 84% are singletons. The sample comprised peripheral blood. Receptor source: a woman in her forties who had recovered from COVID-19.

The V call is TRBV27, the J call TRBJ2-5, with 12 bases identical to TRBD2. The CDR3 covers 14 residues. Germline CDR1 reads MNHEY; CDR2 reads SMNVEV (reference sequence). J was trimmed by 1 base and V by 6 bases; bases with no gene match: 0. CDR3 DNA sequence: TGTGCCAGCAGACTAGCGGGGGGCCAAGAGACCCAGTACTTC. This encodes CASRLAGGQETQYF.

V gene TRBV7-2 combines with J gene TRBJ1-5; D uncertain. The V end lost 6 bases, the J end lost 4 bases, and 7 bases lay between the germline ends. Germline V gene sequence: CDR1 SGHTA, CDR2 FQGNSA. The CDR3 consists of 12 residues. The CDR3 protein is CASSRTNQPQHF. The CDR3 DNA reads TGTGCCAGCAGTAGGACTAATCAGCCCCAGCATTTT.

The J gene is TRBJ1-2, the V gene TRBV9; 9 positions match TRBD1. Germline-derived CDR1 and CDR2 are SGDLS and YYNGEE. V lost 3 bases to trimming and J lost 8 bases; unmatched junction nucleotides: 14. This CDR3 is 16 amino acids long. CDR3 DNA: TGTGCCAGCAGCGCCCAAGTGGACAGGGGCGCCCGAGGCTACACCTTC. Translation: CASSAQVDRGARGYTF.

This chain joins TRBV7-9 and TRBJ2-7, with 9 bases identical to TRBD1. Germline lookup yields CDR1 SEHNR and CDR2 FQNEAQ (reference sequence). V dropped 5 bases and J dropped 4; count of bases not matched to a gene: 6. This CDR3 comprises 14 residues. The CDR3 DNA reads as TGTGCCAGCAGCCCGAGGACAGGGGAATACGAGCAGTACTTC. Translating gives CASSPRTGEYEQYF.

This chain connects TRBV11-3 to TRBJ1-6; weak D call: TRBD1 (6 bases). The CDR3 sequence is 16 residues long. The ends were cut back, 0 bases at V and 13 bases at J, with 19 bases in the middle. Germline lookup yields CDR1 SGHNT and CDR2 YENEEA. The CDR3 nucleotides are TGTGCCAGCAGCTTAGATCTGGGGGCAAAAGGGTCGCCCCTCCACTTT. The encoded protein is CASSLDLGAKGSPLHF. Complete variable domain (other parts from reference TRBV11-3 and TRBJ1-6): EAGVVQSPRYKIIEKKQPVAFWCNPISGHNTLYWYLQNLGQGPELLIRYENEEAVDDSQLPKDRFSAERLKGVDSTLKIQPAELGDSAVYLCASSLDLGAKGSPLHFGNGTRLTVT.

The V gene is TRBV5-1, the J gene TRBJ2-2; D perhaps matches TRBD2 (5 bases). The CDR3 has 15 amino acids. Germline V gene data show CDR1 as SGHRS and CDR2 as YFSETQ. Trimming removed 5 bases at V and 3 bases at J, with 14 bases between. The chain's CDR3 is CASSVAGGHTGELFF. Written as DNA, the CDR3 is TGCGCCAGCAGTGTGGCGGGTGGGCACACCGGGGAGCTGTTTTTT. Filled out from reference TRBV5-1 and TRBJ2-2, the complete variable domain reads KAGVTQTPRYLIKTRGQQVTLSCSPISGHRSVSWYQQTPGQGLQFLFEYFSETQRNKGNFPGRFSGRQFSNSRSEMNVSTLELGDSALYLCASSVAGGHTGELFFGEGSRLTVL.

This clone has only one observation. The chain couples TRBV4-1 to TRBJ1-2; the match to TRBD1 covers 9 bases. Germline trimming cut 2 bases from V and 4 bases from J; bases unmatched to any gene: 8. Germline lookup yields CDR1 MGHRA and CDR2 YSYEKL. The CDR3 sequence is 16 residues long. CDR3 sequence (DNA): TGCGCCAGCAGCCAACCGACAGGGGGAAAGAGCTATGGCTACACCTTC. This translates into CASSQPTGGKSYGYTF.

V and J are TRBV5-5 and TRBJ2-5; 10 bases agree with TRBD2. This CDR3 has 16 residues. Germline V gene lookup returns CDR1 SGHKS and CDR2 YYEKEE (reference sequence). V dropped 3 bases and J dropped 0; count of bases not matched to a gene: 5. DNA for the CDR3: TGTGCCAGCAGCTCCGCAGCGGGGGGGTACCAAGAGACCCAGTACTTC. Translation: CASSSAAGGYQETQYF.